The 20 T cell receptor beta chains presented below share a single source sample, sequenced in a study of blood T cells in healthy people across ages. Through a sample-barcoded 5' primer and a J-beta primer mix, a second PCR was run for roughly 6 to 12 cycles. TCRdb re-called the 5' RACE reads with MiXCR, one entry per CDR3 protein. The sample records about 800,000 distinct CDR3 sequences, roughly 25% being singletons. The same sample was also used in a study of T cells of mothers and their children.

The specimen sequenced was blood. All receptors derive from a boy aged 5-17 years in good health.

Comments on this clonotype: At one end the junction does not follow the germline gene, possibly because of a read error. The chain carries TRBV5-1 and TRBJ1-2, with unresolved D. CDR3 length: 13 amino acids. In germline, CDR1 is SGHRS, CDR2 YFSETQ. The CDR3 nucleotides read TGCTCCAGCAGCTTGTCGGGAGCGTATGGCTACACCTTC. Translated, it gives CSSSLSGAYGYTF.

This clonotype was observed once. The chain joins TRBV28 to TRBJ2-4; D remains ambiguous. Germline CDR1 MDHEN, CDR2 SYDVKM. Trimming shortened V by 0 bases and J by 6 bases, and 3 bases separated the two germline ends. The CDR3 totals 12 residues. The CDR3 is CASSLWGNIQYF. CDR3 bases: TGTGCCAGCAGTTTATGGGGAAACATTCAGTACTTC.

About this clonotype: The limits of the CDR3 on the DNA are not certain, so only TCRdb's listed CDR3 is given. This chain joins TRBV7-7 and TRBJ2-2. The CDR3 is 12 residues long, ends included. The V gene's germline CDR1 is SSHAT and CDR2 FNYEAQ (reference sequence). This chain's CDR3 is CASSFGNGELFF.

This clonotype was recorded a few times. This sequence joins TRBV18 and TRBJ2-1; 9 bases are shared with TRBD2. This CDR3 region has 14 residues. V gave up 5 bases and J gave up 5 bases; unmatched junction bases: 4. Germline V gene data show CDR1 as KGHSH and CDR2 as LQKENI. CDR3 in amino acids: CASSGSGSHNEQFF. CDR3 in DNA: TGTGCCAGCTCAGGTAGCGGGAGCCACAATGAGCAGTTCTTC. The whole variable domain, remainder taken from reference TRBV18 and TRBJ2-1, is NAGVMQNPRHLVRRRGQEARLRCSPMKGHSHVYWYRQLPEEGLKFMVYLQKENIIDESGMPKERFSAEFPKEGPSILRIQQVVRGDSAAYFCASSGSGSHNEQFFGPGTRLTVL.

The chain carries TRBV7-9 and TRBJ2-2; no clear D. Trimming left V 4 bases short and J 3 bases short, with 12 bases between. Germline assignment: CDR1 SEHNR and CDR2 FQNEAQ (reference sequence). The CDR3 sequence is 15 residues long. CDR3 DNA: TGTGCCAGCAGCTCCCCGGTTGACGACACCGGGGAGCTGTTTTTT. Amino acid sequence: CASSSPVDDTGELFF. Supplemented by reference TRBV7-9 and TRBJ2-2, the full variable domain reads DTGVSQNPRHKITKRGQNVTFRCDPISEHNRLYWYRQTLGQGPEFLTYFQNEAQLEKSRLLSDRFSAERPKGSFSTLEIQRTEQGDSAMYLCASSSPVDDTGELFFGEGSRLTVL.

CDR3 in amino acids: CASSSPEGQGSYGYTF. The DNA of the CDR3 is TGTGCCAGCAGTTCCCCTGAGGGACAGGGTTCCTATGGCTACACCTTC. V gene TRBV28 combines with J gene TRBJ1-2; 9 nucleotides agree with TRBD1. V lost 4 bases and J lost 4; bases outside the gene matches: 10. The CDR3 is 16 residues long. Germline CDR1 and CDR2: MDHEN and SYDVKM.

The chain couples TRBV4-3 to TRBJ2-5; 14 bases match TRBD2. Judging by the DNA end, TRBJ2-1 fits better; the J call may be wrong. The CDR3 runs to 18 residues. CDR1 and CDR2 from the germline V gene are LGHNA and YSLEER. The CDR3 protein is CASSPMGLAGVGYNEQFF. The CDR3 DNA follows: TGCGCCAGCAGCCCGATGGGACTAGCGGGAGTAGGCTACAATGAGCAGTTCTTC.

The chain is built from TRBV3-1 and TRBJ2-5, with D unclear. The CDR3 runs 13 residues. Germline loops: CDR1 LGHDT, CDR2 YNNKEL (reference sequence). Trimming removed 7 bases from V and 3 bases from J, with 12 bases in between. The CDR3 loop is CASNYRPEETQYF. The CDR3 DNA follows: TGTGCCAGCAACTACAGACCAGAAGAGACCCAGTACTTC.

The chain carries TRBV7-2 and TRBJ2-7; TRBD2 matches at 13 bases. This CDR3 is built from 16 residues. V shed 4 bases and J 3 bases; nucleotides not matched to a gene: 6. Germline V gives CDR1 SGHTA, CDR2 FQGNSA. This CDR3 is CASSSGLAGEGYEQYF. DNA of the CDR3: TGTGCCAGCAGCTCCGGACTAGCGGGAGAGGGCTACGAGCAGTACTTC. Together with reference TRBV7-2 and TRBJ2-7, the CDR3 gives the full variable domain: GAGVSQSPSNKVTEKGKDVELRCDPISGHTALYWYRQSLGQGLEFLIYFQGNSAPDKSGLPSDRFSAERTGGSVSTLTIQRTQQEDSAVYLCASSSGLAGEGYEQYFGPGTRLTVT.

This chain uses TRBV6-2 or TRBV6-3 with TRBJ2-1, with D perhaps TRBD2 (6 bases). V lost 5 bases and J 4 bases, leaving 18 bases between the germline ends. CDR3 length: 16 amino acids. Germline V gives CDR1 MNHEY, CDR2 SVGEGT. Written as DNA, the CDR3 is TGTGCCAGCAGTCAAGTCCCGGGACTGGTTTACAATGAGCAGTTCTTC. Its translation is CASSQVPGLVYNEQFF.

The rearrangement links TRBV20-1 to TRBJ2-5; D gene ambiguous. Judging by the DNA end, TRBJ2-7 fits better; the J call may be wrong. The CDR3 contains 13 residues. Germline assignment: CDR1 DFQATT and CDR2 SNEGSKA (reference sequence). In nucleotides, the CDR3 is TGCAGTGCAAGACGTGGGGAATTGCACGAGCAGTACTTC. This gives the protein CSARRGELHEQYF.

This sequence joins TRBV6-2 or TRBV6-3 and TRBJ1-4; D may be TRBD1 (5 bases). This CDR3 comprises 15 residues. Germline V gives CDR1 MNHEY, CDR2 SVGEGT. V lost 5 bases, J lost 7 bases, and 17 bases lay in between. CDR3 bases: TGTGCCAGCAGTCCTCTGCAGGGTGGCGGTGAAAAACTGTTTTTT. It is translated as CASSPLQGGGEKLFF.

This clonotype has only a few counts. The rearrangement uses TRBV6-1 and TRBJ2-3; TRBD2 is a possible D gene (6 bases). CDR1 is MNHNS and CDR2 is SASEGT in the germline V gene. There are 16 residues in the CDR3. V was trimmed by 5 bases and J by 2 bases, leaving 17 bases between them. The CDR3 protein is CASSIGDSSNTDTQYF. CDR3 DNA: TGTGCCAGCAGTATTGGGGACTCTTCTAACACAGATACGCAGTATTTT.

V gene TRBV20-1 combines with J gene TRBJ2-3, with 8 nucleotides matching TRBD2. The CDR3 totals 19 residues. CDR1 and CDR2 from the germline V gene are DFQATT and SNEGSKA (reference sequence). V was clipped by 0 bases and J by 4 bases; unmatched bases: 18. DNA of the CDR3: TGCAGTGCTAGAGATTCTCTCGAAAGGACTAGCAAATCAGCAGATACGCAGTATTTT. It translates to CSARDSLERTSKSADTQYF.

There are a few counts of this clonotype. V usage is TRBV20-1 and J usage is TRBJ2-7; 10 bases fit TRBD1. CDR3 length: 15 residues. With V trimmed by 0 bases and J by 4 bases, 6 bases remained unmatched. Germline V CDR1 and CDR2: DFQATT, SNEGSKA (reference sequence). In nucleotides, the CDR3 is TGCAGTGCTAGAGATCCGGGGACAGGGGTTTACGAGCAGTACTTC. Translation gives CSARDPGTGVYEQYF.

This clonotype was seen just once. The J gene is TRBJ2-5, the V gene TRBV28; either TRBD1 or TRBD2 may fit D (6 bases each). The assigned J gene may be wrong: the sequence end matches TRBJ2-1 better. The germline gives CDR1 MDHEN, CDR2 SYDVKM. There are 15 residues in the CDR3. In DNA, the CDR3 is TGTGCCAGCAGTTTTCGGACAGAGGGAGGCAATGAGCAGTTCTTC. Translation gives CASSFRTEGGNEQFF.

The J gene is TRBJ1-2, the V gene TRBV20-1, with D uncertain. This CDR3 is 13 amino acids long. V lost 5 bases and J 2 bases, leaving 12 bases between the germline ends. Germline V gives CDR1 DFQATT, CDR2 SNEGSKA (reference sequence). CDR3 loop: CSAPRNYNYGYTF. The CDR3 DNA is TGCAGTGCTCCACGGAATTACAACTATGGCTACACCTTC.

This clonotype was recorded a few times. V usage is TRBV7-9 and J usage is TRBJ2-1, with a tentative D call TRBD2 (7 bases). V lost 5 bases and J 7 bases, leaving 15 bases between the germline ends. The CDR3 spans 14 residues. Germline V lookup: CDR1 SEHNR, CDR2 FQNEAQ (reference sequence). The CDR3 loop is CASSRGGGANEQFF. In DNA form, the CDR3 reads TGTGCCAGCAGCCGCGGAGGGGGGGCAAATGAGCAGTTCTTC.

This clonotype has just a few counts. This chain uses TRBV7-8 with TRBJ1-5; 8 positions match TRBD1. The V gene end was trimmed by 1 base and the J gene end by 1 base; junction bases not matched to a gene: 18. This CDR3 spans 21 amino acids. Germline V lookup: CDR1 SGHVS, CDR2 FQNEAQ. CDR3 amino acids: CASSLVYFPDRVVRSNQPQHF. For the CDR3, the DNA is TGTGCCAGCAGCTTAGTATACTTCCCGGACAGGGTGGTTAGGAGCAATCAGCCCCAGCATTTT.

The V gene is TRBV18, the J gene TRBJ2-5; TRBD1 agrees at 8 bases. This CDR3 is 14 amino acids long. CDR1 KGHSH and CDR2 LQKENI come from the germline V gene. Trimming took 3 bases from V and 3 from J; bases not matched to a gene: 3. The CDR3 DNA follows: TGTGCCAGCTCACCCAGACAGGGGAAAGAGACCCAGTACTTC. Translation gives CASSPRQGKETQYF.